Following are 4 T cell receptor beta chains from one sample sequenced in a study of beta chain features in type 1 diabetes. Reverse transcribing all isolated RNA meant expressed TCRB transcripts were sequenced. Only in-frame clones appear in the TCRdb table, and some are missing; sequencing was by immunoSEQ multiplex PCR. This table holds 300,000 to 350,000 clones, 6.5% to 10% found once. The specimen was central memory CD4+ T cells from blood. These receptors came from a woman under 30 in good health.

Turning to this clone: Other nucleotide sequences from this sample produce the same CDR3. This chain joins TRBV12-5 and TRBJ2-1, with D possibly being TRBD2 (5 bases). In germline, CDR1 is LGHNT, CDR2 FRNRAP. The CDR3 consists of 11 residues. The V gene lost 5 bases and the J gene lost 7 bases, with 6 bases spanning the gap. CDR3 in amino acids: CASGRGNEQFF. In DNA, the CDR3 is TGTGCTAGTGGTCGCGGGAATGAGCAGTTCTTC.

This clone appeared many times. The DNA of the CDR3 is TGTGCCAGCAGCAAGGGACAGGGGACTGAAGCTTTCTTT. This translates into CASSKGQGTEAFF. The chain couples TRBV7-9 to TRBJ1-1; TRBD1 matches at 10 bases. The junction had 2 bases not matched to a gene; V was cut back by 5 bases and J by 5 bases. Germline loops: CDR1 SEHNR, CDR2 FQNEAQ (reference sequence). The CDR3 is made up of 13 amino acids.

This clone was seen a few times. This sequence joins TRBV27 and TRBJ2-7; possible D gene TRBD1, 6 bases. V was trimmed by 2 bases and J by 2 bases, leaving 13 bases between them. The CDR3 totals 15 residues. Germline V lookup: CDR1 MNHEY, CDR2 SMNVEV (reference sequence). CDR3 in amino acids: CASSLLPDRTYEQYF. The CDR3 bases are TGTGCCAGCAGTTTACTTCCGGACAGAACCTACGAGCAGTACTTC.

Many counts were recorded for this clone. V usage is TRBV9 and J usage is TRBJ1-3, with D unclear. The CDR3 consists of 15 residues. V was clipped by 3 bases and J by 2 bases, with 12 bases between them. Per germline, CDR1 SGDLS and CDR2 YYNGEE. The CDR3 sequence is CASSARGLTGNTIYF. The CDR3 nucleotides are TGTGCCAGCAGCGCCCGAGGGTTGACTGGAAACACCATATATTTT.